The 8 T cell receptor beta chains reported below all come from one sample, sequenced in a study of cytomegalovirus exposure and HLA in healthy donors. 60 Vbeta and 13 Jbeta primers were used in PCR. Only in-frame clones appear in the TCRdb table, and some are missing; sequencing was by immunoSEQ multiplex PCR. The sample lists 120,000 to 150,000 clones; around 66% were seen once. Sequencing was done on a sample of PBMCs. The receptors were gathered from a woman in her thirties in good health and CMV-seropositive.

This chain links TRBV29-1 with TRBJ2-4; 8 bases fit TRBD2. Unmatched junction bases numbered 19, after V lost 8 bases and J lost 4 bases. Germline lookup yields CDR1 SQVTM and CDR2 ANQGSEA. The CDR3 loop spans 17 amino acids. CDR3 nucleotides: TGCAGCTCGGGAGGGGGGTGGACGGCCAATAGTAAAAACATTCAGTACTTC. Protein product: CSSGGGWTANSKNIQYF.

The chain has TRBV5-1 and TRBJ1-1, with unresolved D. The germline V gene encodes CDR1 SGHRS and CDR2 YFSETQ. With 0 bases removed from V and 1 base from J, the gap between germline ends came to 10 bases. The CDR3 extends over 15 amino acids. The CDR3 DNA reads TGCGCCAGCAGCTTGGTTGGCGGCCAGAACACTGAAGCTTTCTTT. It specifies CASSLVGGQNTEAFF.

V usage is TRBV6-1 and J usage is TRBJ1-1, with D unclear. The V and J ends lost 2 bases and 0 bases respectively, with 7 bases between them. CDR3 length equals 14 residues. Germline V gene lookup returns CDR1 MNHNS and CDR2 SASEGT. The CDR3 nucleotides are TGTGCCAGCAGTGAATACAGTTTGAACACTGAAGCTTTCTTT. Its protein is CASSEYSLNTEAFF.

This clone was observed a few times. V and J are TRBV28 and TRBJ1-4; 12 bases are a match to TRBD1. The CDR3 covers 14 residues. Trimming at V came to 8 bases and at J to 8 bases, leaving 6 bases not matched to a gene. Germline lookup yields CDR1 MDHEN and CDR2 SYDVKM. The CDR3 nucleotides are TGTGCCAGCCAGGCCGGGACAGGGGGCGAAAAACTGTTTTTT. Its protein product is CASQAGTGGEKLFF.

This chain joins TRBV5-1 and TRBJ1-2; 9 bases are shared with TRBD1. The length of the CDR3 is 17 residues. The germline V gene encodes CDR1 SGHRS and CDR2 YFSETQ. The junction had 15 bases not matched to a gene; V was cut back by 3 bases and J by 6 bases. Written as DNA, the CDR3 is TGCGCCAGCAGCTCAGCATTCCGGGACAGGGCCTCGGATGGCTACACCTTC. Translating it yields CASSSAFRDRASDGYTF. Together with reference TRBV5-1 and TRBJ1-2, the CDR3 gives the full variable domain: KAGVTQTPRYLIKTRGQQVTLSCSPISGHRSVSWYQQTPGQGLQFLFEYFSETQRNKGNFPGRFSGRQFSNSRSEMNVSTLELGDSALYLCASSSAFRDRASDGYTFGSGTRLTVV.

The chain combines TRBV7-9 with TRBJ1-5; no clear D gene. In germline, CDR1 is SEHNR, CDR2 FQNEAQ (reference sequence). This CDR3 has 13 amino acids. Trimming stripped 3 bases from V and 6 bases from J, with 9 bases between. The CDR3 DNA follows: TGTGCCAGCAGCTTCCCCGGCGGTCAGCCCCAGCATTTT. It encodes CASSFPGGQPQHF.

The rearrangement uses TRBV30 and TRBJ2-7; TRBD2 matches 8 bases. Trimming cost V 1 base and J 7 bases; bases outside gene matches: 15. Germline V CDR1 and CDR2: GTSNPN, SVGIG (reference sequence). The CDR3 length is 16 residues. The CDR3, as DNA: TGTGCCTGGAGTGGGGTAAGCGGGAGTCCCCTGGGGGAGCAGTACTTC. Translation gives CAWSGVSGSPLGEQYF.

The V call is TRBV6-6, the J call TRBJ1-2; D is undetermined. The CDR3 length is 15 residues. The germline V gene encodes CDR1 MNHNY and CDR2 SVGAGI (reference sequence). V lost 0 bases and J lost 10, with 18 bases in between. Here the CDR3 reads CASSYSRASGVDYTF. Written as DNA, the CDR3 is TGTGCCAGCAGTTACTCGCGCGCATCCGGGGTCGACTACACCTTC.